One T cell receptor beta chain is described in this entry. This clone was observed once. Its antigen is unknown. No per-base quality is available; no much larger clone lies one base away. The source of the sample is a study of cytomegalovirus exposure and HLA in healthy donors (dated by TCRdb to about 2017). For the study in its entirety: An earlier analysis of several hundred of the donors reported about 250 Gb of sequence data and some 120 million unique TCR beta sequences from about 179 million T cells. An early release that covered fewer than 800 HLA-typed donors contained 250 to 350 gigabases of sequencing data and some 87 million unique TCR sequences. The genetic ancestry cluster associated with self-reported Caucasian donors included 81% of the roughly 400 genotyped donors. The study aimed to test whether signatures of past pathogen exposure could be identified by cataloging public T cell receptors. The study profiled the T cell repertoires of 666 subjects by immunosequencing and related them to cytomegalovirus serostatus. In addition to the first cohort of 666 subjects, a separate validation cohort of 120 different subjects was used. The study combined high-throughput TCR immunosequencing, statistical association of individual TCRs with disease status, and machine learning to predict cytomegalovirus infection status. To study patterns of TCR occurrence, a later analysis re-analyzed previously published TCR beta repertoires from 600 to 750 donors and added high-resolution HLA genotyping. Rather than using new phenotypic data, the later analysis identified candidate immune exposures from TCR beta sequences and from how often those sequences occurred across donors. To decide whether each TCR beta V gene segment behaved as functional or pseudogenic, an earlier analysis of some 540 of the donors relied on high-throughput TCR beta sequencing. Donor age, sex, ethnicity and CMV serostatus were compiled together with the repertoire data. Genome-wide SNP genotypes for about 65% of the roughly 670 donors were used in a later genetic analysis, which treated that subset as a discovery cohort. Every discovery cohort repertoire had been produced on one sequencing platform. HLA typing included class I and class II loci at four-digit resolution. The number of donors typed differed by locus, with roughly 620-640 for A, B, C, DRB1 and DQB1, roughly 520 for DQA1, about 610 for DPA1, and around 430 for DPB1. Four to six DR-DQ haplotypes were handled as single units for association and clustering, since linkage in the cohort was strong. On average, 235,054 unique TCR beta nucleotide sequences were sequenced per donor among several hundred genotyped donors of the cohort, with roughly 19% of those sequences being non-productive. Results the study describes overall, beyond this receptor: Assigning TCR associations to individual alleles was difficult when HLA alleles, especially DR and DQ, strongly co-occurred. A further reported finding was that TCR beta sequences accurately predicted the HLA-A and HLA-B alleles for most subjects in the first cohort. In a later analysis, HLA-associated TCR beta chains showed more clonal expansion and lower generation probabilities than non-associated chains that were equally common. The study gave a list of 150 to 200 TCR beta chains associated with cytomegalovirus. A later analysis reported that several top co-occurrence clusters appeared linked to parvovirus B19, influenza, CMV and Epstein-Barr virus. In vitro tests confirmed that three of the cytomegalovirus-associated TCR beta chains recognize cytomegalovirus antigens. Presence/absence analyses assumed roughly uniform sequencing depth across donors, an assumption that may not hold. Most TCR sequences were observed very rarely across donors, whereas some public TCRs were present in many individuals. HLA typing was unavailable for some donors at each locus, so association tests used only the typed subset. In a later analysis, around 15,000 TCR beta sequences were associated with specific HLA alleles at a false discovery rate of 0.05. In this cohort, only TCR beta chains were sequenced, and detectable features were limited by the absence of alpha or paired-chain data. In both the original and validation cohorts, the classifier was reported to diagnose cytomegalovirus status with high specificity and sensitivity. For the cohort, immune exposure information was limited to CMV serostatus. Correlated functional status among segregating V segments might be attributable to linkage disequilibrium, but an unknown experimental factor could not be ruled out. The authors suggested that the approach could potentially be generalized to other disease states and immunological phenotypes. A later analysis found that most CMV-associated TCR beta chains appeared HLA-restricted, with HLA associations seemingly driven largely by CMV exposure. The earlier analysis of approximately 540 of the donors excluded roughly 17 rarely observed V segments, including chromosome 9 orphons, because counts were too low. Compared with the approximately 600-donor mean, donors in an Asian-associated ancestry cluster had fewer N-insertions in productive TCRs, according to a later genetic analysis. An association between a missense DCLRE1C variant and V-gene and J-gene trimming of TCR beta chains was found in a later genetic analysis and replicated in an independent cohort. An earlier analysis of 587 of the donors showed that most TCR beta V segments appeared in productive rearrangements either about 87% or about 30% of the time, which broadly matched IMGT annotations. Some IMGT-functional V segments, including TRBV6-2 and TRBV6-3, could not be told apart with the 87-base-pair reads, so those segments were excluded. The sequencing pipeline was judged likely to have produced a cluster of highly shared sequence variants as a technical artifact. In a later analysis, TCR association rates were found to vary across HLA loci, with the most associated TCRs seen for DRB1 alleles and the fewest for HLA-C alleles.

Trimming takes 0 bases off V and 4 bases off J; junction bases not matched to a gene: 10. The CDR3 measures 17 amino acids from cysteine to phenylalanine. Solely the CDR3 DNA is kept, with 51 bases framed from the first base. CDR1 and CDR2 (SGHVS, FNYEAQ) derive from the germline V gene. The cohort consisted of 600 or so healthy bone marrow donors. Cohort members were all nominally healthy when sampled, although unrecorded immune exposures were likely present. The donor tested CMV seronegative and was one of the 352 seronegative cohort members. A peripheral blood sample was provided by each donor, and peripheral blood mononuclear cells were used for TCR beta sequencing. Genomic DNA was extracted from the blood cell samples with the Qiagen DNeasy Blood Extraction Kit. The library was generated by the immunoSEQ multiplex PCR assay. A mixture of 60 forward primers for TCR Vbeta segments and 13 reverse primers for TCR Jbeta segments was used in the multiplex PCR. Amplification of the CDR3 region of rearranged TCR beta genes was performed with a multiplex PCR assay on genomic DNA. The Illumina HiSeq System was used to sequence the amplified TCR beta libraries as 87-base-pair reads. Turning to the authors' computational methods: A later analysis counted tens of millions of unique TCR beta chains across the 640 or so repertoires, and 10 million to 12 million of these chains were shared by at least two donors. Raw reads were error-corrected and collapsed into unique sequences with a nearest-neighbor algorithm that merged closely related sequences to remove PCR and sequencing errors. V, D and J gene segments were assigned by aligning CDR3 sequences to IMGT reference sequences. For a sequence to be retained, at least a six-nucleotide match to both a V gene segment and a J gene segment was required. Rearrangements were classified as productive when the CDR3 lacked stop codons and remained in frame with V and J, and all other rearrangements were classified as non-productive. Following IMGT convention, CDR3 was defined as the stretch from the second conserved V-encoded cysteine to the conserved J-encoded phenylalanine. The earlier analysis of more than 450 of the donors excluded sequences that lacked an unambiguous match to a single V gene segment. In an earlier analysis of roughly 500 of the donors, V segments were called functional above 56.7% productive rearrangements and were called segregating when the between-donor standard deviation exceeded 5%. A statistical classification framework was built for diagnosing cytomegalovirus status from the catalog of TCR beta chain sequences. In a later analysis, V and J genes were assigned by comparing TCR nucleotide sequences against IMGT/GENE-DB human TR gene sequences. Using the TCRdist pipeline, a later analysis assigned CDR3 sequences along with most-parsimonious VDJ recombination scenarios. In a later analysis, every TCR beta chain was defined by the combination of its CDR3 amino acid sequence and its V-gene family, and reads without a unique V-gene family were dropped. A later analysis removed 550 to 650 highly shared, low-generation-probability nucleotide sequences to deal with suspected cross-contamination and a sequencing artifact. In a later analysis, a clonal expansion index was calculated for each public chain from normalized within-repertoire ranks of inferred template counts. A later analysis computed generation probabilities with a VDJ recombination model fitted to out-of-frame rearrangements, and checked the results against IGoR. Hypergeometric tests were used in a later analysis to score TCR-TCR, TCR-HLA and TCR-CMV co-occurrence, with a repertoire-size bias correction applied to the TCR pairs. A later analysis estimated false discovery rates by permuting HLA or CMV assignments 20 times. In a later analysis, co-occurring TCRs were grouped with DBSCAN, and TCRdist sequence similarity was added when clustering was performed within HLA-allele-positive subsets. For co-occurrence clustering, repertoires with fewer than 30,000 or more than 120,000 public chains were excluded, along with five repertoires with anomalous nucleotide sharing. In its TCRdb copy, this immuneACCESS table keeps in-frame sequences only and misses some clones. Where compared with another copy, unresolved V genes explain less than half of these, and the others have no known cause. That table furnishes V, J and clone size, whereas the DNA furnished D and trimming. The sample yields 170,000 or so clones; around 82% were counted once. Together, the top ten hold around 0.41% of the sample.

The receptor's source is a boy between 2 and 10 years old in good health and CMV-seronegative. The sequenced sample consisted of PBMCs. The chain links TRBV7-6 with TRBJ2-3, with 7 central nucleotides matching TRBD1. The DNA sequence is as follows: TGTGCCAGCAGCTTAGCCCTAATAAGACAGGGTCCAGATACGCAGTATTTT. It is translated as CASSLALIRQGPDTQYF.